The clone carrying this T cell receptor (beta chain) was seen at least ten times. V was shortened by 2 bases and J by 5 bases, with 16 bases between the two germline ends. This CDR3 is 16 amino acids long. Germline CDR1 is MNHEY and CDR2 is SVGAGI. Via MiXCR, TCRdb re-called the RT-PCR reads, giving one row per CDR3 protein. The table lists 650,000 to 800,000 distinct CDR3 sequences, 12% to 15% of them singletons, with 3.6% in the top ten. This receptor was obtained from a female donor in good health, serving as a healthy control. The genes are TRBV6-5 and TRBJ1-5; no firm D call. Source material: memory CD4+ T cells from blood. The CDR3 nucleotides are TGTGCCAGCAGTTACCGATGGGAGGGTGGCGATCAGCCCCAGCATTTT. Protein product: CASSYRWEGGDQPQHF.